Each of the 13 T cell receptor beta chains below was sequenced from the same sample in a study of post-analysis software for immune sequencing data. Antigen specificity for these receptors is unknown. Unique molecular identifiers had been added to the TCR beta cDNA libraries. From the PCR reads, TCRdb called clonotypes with MiXCR, one entry per CDR3 protein. In the table there are a few hundred thousand distinct CDR3 sequences, approximately 34% of which are singletons. Study-level findings and limits: Patients used several TRBV segments, including TRBV5-6, TRBV5-1 and TRBV20-1, more often than controls.

The specimen was blood. The receptors here all came from a girl aged 5-17 years with multiple sclerosis.

This clonotype appeared once. This may be a read error, as it is one base from a much larger clone. The chain has TRBV12-3 or TRBV12-4 and TRBJ2-7; 7 positions agree with TRBD2. V was pared by 6 bases and J by 7 bases, with 18 bases of the junction left unmatched. This CDR3 has 16 residues. The CDR3: CASSPPGSGLYNEQYF. CDR3 nucleotide sequence: TGTGCCAGCAGCCCCCCCGGTAGCGGGCTTTACAATGAGCAGTACTTC.

This clonotype was observed a handful of times. The chain combines TRBV7-2 with TRBJ1-1; a weak D match, TRBD1 (5 bases). The CDR3 is made up of 13 amino acids. Trimming removed 6 bases at V and 10 bases at J, with 18 bases between. Germline values: CDR1 SGHTA, CDR2 FQGNSA. CDR3 DNA: TGTGCCAGCAGTTCTCCCCCCGGGGACGGAGCTTTCTTT. It codes for CASSSPPGDGAFF.

This clonotype has only a few counts. The chain recombines TRBV24-1 with TRBJ2-3; the D gene is possibly TRBD1 (5 bases). V gave up 5 bases and J gave up 8 bases, with 19 bases separating them. The length of the CDR3 is 15 residues. Germline-derived CDR1 and CDR2 are KGHDR and SFDVKD. The CDR3 reads CATSVPGQAGATQYF. As DNA, the CDR3 is TGTGCCACCAGTGTCCCCGGACAAGCCGGAGCTACGCAGTATTTT.

The chain has TRBV6-5 and TRBJ2-1, with 7 bases aligning to TRBD2. J gave up 5 bases and V 3 bases, and 7 bases lay outside the gene matches. Germline CDR1 is MNHEY and CDR2 is SVGAGI. CDR3 length: 15 residues. The CDR3 spells CASSYMRGSHNEQFF. The CDR3 region has the DNA TGTGCCAGCAGTTATATGCGGGGGTCGCACAATGAGCAGTTCTTC.

There are a few counts of this clonotype. The rearrangement uses TRBV5-1 and TRBJ2-7, with D perhaps given as TRBD1 or TRBD2 (5 bases each). CDR1 SGHRS and CDR2 YFSETQ come from the germline V gene. V gave up 1 base and J gave up 2 bases, with 13 bases separating them. This CDR3 spans 15 amino acids. CDR3 nucleotide sequence: TGCGCCAGCAGCTTGACTACAGGAGGAACCTACGAGCAGTACTTC. It encodes CASSLTTGGTYEQYF.

This clonotype came up many times. The rearrangement links TRBV5-1 to TRBJ1-2; D is unclear. CDR3 size: 14 residues. CDR1 is SGHRS, CDR2 YFSETQ, per germline. With 0 bases removed from V and 4 bases from J, the gap between germline ends came to 10 bases. CDR3 region: CASSLAAVGYGYTF. The CDR3, as DNA: TGCGCCAGCAGCTTGGCCGCAGTTGGCTATGGCTACACCTTC.

This clonotype was found many times. The chain carries TRBV7-3 and TRBJ1-1; weak D call: TRBD1 (5 bases). Trimming took 4 bases from V and 4 from J, leaving 13 bases between them. CDR3 length: 14 residues. The germline CDR1 and CDR2 sequences are SGHTA and FQGTGA. The DNA of the CDR3 is TGTGCCAGCAGCTCGGGGACGAGGGGCACTGAAGCTTTCTTT. The encoded protein is CASSSGTRGTEAFF.

This chain links TRBV7-9 with TRBJ2-2; D gene uncertain. CDR3 length: 13 residues. CDR1 and CDR2 from the germline V gene are SEHNR and FQNEAQ (reference sequence). Trimming left V 2 bases short and J 9 bases short, with 10 bases between. In DNA form, the CDR3 reads TGTGCCAGCAGCTTATCCGTCCATCGGGAGCTGTTTTTT. Protein sequence: CASSLSVHRELFF.

The chain couples TRBV28 to TRBJ1-5; no firm D call. The germline gives CDR1 MDHEN, CDR2 SYDVKM. Deletions cut 3 bases from V and 2 bases from J, with 11 bases between. There are 15 residues in the CDR3. The CDR3: CASSFKGLGNQPQHF. As DNA, the CDR3 is TGTGCCAGCAGTTTTAAGGGTTTGGGCAATCAGCCCCAGCATTTT.

This clonotype occurred many times. The V gene is TRBV4-2, the J gene TRBJ2-5; possible D gene TRBD1, 5 bases. The germline gives CDR1 LGHNA, CDR2 YNFKEQ. V lost 4 bases to trimming and J lost 3 bases, with 15 bases between them. This CDR3 region has 15 residues. CDR3 residues: CASSPGRGQEETQYF. Written as DNA, the CDR3 is TGTGCCAGCAGCCCGGGTAGGGGCCAAGAAGAGACCCAGTACTTC.

Ten or more counts support this clonotype. The chain joins TRBV7-2 to TRBJ2-1; 7 bases map to TRBD2. In germline, CDR1 is SGHTA, CDR2 FQGNSA. V dropped 5 bases and J dropped 2; count of bases not matched to a gene: 3. This CDR3 is built from 14 residues. This chain's CDR3 is CASSTGGTYNEQFF. The CDR3 coding sequence is TGTGCCAGCAGCACCGGGGGGACCTACAATGAGCAGTTCTTC.

This clonotype was counted at least ten times. This chain joins TRBV6-2 or TRBV6-3 and TRBJ1-5; no clear D. Germline lookup yields CDR1 MNHEY and CDR2 SVGEGT. CDR3 length equals 14 residues. The V end lost 2 bases, the J end lost 4 bases, and 9 bases lay between the germline ends. The CDR3 sequence: CASSYPDLNQPQHF. The CDR3 nucleotides are TGTGCCAGCAGTTACCCGGATCTAAATCAGCCCCAGCATTTT.

The chain combines TRBV20-1 with TRBJ1-4; possibly TRBD1 for D (6 bases). Between the trimmed V and J ends, which lost 5 bases and 8 bases, there was a span of 15 bases. The CDR3 totals 13 residues. Germline values: CDR1 DFQATT, CDR2 SNEGSKA (reference sequence). The CDR3 sequence: CSAAGTGIEKLFF. In DNA form, the CDR3 reads TGCAGTGCTGCGGGAACAGGGATAGAAAAACTGTTTTTT.